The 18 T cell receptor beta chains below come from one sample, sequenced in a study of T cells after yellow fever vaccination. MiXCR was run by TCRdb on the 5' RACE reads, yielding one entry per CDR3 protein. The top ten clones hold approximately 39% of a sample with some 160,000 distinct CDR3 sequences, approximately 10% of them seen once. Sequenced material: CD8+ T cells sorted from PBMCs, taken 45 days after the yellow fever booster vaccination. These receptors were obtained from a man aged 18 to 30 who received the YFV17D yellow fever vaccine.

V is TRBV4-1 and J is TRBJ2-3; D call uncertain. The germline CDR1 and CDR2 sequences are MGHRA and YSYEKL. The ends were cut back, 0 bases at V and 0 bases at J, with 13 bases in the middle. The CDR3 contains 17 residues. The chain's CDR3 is CASSQDPGSPSTDTQYF. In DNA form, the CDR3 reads TGCGCCAGCAGCCAAGATCCAGGCAGCCCTAGCACAGATACGCAGTATTTT.

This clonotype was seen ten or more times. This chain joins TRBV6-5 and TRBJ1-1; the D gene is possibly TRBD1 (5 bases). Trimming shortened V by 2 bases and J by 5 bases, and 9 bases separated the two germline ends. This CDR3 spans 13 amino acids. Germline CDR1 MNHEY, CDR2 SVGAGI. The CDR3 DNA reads TGTGCCAGCAGTTACGGGGCTGGGACTGAAGCTTTCTTT. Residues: CASSYGAGTEAFF.

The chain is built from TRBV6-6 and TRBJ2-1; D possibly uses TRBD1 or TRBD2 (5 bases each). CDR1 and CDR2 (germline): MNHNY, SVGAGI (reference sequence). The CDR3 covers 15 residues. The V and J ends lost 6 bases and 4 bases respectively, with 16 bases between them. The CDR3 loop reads CASSDGDGSYNEQFF. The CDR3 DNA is TGTGCCAGCAGCGACGGGGACGGCTCTTACAATGAGCAGTTCTTC.

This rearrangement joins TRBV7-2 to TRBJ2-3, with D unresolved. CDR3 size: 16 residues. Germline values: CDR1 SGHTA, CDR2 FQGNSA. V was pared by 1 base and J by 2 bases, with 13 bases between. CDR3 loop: CASSLELDTITDTQYF. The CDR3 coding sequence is TGTGCCAGCAGCTTAGAGCTCGACACTATCACAGATACGCAGTATTTT.

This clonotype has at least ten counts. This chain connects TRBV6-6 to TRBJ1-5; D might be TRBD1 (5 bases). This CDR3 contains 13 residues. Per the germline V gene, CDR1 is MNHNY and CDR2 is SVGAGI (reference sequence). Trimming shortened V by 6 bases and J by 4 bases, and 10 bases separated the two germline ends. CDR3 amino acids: CASSPTVNQPQHF. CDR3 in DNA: TGTGCCAGCAGCCCGACAGTTAATCAGCCCCAGCATTTT.

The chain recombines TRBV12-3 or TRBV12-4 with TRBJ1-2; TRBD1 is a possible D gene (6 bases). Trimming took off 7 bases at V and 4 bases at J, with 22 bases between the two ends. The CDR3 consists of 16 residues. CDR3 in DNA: TGTGCCAGCACCTACCTCCCAGTCGGGGGCATCTATGGCTACACCTTC. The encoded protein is CASTYLPVGGIYGYTF.

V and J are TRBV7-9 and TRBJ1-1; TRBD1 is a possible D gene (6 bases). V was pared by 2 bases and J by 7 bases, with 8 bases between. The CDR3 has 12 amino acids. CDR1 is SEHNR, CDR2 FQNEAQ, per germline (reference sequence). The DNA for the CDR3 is TGTGCCAGCAGCTTAAGCAGGGGTGAAGCTTTCTTT. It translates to CASSLSRGEAFF.

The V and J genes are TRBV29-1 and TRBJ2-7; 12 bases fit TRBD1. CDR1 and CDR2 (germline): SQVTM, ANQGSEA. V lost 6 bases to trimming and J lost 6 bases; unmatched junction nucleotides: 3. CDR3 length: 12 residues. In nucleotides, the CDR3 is TGCAGCGTCCGGGACAGGGGGCTCGAGCAGTACTTC. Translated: CSVRDRGLEQYF.

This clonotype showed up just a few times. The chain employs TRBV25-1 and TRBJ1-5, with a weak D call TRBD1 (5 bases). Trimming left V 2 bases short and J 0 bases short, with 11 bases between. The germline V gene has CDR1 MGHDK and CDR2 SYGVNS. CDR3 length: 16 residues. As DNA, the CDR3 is TGTGCCAGCAGTGAAAGAGGCAGGGTTAGCAATCAGCCCCAGCATTTT. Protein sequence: CASSERGRVSNQPQHF.

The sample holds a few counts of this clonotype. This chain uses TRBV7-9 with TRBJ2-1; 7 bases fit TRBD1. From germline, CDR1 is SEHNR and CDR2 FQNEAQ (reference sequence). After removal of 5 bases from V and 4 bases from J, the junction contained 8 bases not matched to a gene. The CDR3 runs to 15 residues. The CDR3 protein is CASSPAETGYNEQFF. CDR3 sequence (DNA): TGTGCCAGCAGCCCCGCCGAGACAGGGTACAATGAGCAGTTCTTC.

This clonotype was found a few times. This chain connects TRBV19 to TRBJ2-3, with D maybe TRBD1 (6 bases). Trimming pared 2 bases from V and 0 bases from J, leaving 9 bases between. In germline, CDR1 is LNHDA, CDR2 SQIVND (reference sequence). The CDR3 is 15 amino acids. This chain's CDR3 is CASSITGISTDTQYF. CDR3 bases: TGTGCCAGTAGTATAACAGGGATTAGCACAGATACGCAGTATTTT.

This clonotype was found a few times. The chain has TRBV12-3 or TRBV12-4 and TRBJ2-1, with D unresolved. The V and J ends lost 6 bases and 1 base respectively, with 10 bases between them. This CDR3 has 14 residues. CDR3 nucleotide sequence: TGTGCCAGCAGACGTAGTATGTCCTACAATGAGCAGTTCTTC. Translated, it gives CASRRSMSYNEQFF.

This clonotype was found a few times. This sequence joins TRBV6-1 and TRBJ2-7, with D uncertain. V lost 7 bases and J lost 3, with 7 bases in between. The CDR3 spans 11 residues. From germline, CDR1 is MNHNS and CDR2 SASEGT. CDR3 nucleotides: TGTGCCAGCATTGAGAGCTACGAGCAGTACTTC. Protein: CASIESYEQYF.

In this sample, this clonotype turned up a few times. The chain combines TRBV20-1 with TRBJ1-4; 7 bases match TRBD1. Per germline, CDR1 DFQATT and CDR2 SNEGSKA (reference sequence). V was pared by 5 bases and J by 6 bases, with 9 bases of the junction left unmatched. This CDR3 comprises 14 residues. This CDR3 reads CSALTGAWDEKLFF. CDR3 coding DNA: TGCAGTGCTCTTACAGGGGCTTGGGATGAAAAACTGTTTTTT.

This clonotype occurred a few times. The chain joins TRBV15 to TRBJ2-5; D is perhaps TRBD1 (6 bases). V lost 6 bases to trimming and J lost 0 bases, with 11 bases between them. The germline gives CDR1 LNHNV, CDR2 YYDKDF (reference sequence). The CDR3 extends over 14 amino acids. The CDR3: CATSGTGYQETQYF. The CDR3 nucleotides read TGTGCCACCAGTGGAACAGGGTACCAAGAGACCCAGTACTTC.

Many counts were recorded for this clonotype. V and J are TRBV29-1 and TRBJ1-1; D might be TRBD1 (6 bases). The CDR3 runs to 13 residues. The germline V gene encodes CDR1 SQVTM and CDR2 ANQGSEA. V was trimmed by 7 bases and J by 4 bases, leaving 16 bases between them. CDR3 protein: CSALWGAGTEAFF. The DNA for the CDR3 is TGCAGCGCCCTGTGGGGGGCGGGCACTGAAGCTTTCTTT.

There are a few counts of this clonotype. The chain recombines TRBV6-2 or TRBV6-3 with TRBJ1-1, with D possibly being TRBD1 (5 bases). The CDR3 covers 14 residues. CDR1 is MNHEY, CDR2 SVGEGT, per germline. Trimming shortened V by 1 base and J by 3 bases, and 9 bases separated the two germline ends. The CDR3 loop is CASSYFGGDTEAFF. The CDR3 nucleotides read TGTGCCAGCAGTTACTTCGGGGGGGACACTGAAGCTTTCTTT.

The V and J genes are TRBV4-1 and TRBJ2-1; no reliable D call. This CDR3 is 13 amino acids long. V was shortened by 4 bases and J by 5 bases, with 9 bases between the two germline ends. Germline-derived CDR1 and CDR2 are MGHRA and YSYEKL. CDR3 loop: CASSLIIDNEQFF. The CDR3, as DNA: TGCGCCAGCAGCCTTATCATAGACAATGAGCAGTTCTTC.